Listed below are T cell receptor beta chains from one sample, sequenced in a study of T cell changes during pregnancy in multiple sclerosis. The repertoire was sequenced with immunoSEQ multiplex PCR; TCRdb's copy has only in-frame clones and lacks some. In the table there are tens of thousands of clones, about 94% of which are singletons. The input for sequencing was peripheral blood, taken in the third trimester of pregnancy. These receptors were obtained from a female donor in good health, enrolled as a control in a pregnancy study. CDR3s leave out the opening cysteine and the closing phenylalanine or tryptophan. The order of the fields is V gene, CDR3 protein.

>TRBV9
ASSVNGGTQY
>TRBV13
ASSEDRGRFLNTEAF
>TRBV5-1
ASSFGLASPYEQY
>TRBV29-1
SVEDLTSGRATEQF
>TRBV11-3
ASRSLAGAYNEQF
>TRBV11-2
ASSLTSGGAVGETQY
>TRBV29-1
SVDFGRNTGELF
>TRBV9
ASTRAAGDTGELF
>TRBV7-3
ASSPHQGGGYT
>TRBV9
ASSQLSGDGYT
>TRBV5-1
ASRRGGAPNEKLF
>TRBV7-9
ASTGRGRRETQY
>TRBV27
ASRGAHGRDTGELF
>TRBV9
ASSATGGYATEAF
>TRBV7-7
ASMPGQGANEQF
>TRBV10-3
AISHNPGQGNTEAF
>TRBV18
ASSPRASSYEQY
>TRBV7-3
ASSRGGNEKLF
>TRBV5-4
ASSLESGALGEQY
>TRBV7-3
ASSSSRTGELF
>TRBV6-6
ASNQGGTGHYGYT
>TRBV11-2
ASSPGLAGVVYNEQF
>TRBV7-8
ASSPLTGTSYSNQPQH
>TRBV19
ASSGDTGTSAKLF
>TRBV15
ATSRSTGMNTGELF
>TRBV6-5
ASSYSYRGEQY
>TRBV5-4
ASSSQGMNYGYT
>TRBV5-6
ASSRDSSEY
>TRBV7-2
ASSPGRGRDQPQH
>TRBV4-3
ASSHTSGRGDEQF
>TRBV6-5
ASSYSRLGDTQY
>TRBV9
ASSVFGQSTDTQY
>TRBV7-6
ASSLQGTSGNTIY
>TRBV7-3
ASSPGLAGGWGVQY
>TRBV28
ASSRTSGSGGTGELF
>TRBV2
ASTRQGFIKSDEQY
>TRBV23-1
ASSQWAWGRGANTGELF
>TRBV5-8
ASSWGTLSYEQY
>TRBV2
ASRDDRELSYGYT
>TRBV27
ASSLNSFSNQPQH
>TRBV6-7
ASTRAGPQETQY